This T cell receptor beta chain was documented in a study of cytomegalovirus exposure and HLA in healthy donors. This clone was seen just once. The antigen remains undetermined. In the PCR, 60 Vbeta and 13 Jbeta primers were used. TCRdb keeps only in-frame clones here, not all; method: immunoSEQ multiplex PCR. The sample holds roughly 100,000 clones, roughly three quarters seen once. Findings and limits, study-wide: Later analysis suggested links between common viral pathogens and several top significant clusters. In an earlier analysis, productive rearrangement rates for most beta V segments clustered near 87% or 30%.

In germline, CDR1 is SGHVS, CDR2 FQNEAQ. V was pared by 1 base and J by 5 bases, with 14 bases between. The CDR3 has 15 residues. The receptor was derived from a male donor in good health and CMV-seronegative. The J gene is TRBJ1-2, the V gene TRBV7-8; no clear D gene. Sample: PBMCs. This chain's CDR3 is CASSLEISVAYGYTF. The CDR3 coding sequence is TGTGCCAGCAGCTTAGAAATCTCGGTTGCGTATGGCTACACCTTC.